Listed below are T cell receptor beta chains from one sample, sequenced in a study of beta chain features in type 1 diabetes. Here immunoSEQ multiplex PCR was the method, and the copy in TCRdb shows in-frame clones only, minus some. The sample includes fewer than 350,000 clones, over 12% of them seen just once. Source material: naive CD4+ T cells from blood. These receptors all stem from a man aged 18 to 30 with type 1 diabetes. Both conserved end residues are part of each CDR3. A D gene is named only where the DNA matches it firmly. Where a row states a size, it is once, few, many or the class of an expanded clone; other rows omit it.

clone_size	v_call	d_call	j_call	cdr3_nt	cdr3_aa
few	TRBV27	TRBD1	TRBJ2-7	TGTGCCAGCCGATACTCCGGGACAGTCTACGAGCAGTACTTC	CASRYSGTVYEQYF
few	TRBV18	NA	TRBJ1-1	TGTGCCAGCTCACCAAGGAGGGCAAAGAACACTGAAGCTTTCTTT	CASSPRRAKNTEAFF
few	TRBV18	TRBD1	TRBJ2-7	TGTGCCAGCTCACCGGGTTACAGGGGCCTCTACGAGCAGTACTTC	CASSPGYRGLYEQYF
few	TRBV9	TRBD2	TRBJ2-1	TGTGCCAGCAGCCCTCGACTAGCGGATTACAATGAGCAGTTCTTC	CASSPRLADYNEQFF
few	TRBV20-1	NA	TRBJ2-7	TGCAGTGCTAAAGCTTACGAGCAGTACTTC	CSAKAYEQYF
NA	TRBV14	TRBD2	TRBJ2-1	TGTGCCAGCAGCCAGGGGCTAGCGGGGAGGACACTGTACAATGAGCAGTTCTTC	CASSQGLAGRTLYNEQFF
NA	TRBV9	TRBD2	TRBJ2-1	TGTGCCAGCAGCGTCAGCGGGGGGGTATACAATGAGCAGTTCTTC	CASSVSGGVYNEQFF
NA	TRBV9	NA	TRBJ2-1	TGTGCCAGCAGCGTATGGAGGGGTGGAGACAATGAGCAGTTCTTC	CASSVWRGGDNEQFF
NA	TRBV28	NA	TRBJ2-5	TGTGCCAGCAGTCCACGGGAGACCCAGTACTTC	CASSPRETQYF
NA	TRBV9	NA	TRBJ2-7	TGTGCCAGCAGCGTAGGCCCCCAGGCTTACGAGCAGTACTTC	CASSVGPQAYEQYF
NA	TRBV5-1	NA	TRBJ2-5	TGCGCCAGCAGAACAGGCGTGGGGACAACACAAGAGACCCAGTACTTC	CASRTGVGTTQETQYF
few	TRBV5-6	TRBD2	TRBJ2-7	TGTGCCAGCAGCCCTGAGCCTAGCGGGAAGGTCGGACGCGAGCAGTACTTC	CASSPEPSGKVGREQYF
NA	TRBV7-9	NA	TRBJ2-7	TGTGCCAGCAGCCCCACCGGCCGGGGCTACGAGCAGTACTTC	CASSPTGRGYEQYF
NA	TRBV5-6	TRBD2	TRBJ2-1	TGTGCCAGCAGCTTGGCACGGCGGGGGAAATACAATGAGCAGTTCTTC	CASSLARRGKYNEQFF
few	TRBV15	NA	TRBJ1-2	TGTGCCACCAGCAGGCAGAGGGGCTACACCTTC	CATSRQRGYTF
NA	TRBV29-1	TRBD1	TRBJ2-7	TGCAGCGTTGGGGACAGCCCGACCTACGAGCAGTACTTC	CSVGDSPTYEQYF
NA	TRBV10-3	NA	TRBJ1-2	TGTGCCATCAGTGATTCGGGCGGGTCCGCTGGCTACACCTTC	CAISDSGGSAGYTF
NA	TRBV28	NA	TRBJ1-1	TGTGCCAGCAGTTTATCAGGGGCCGCCTACTTT	CASSLSGAAYF
few	TRBV2	NA	TRBJ2-7	TGTGCCAGCGGGGTGGGAAGACAGCCACCTGCACATAGCTCCTACGAGCAGTACTTC	CASGVGRQPPAHSSYEQYF
few	TRBV20-1	NA	TRBJ2-7	TGCAGTGCTATCTCCGGCTACGAGCAGTACTTC	CSAISGYEQYF
NA	TRBV7-9	NA	TRBJ1-3	TGTGCCAGCAGCGAACTCCACGGACTATCTGGAAACACCATATATTTT	CASSELHGLSGNTIYF
few	TRBV11-2	NA	TRBJ1-5	TGTGCCAGCAGCTTAGGACCGCAGGGTAAACAGCCCCAGCATTTT	CASSLGPQGKQPQHF
NA	TRBV5-1	TRBD2	TRBJ2-1	TGCGCCAGCTGTTTTTCGGGAGGGCTCTACAATGAGCAGTTCTTC	CASCFSGGLYNEQFF
NA	TRBV7-2	NA	TRBJ2-5	TGTGCCAGCAGCCTTCAGCAGGGACAAGAGACCCAGTACTTC	CASSLQQGQETQYF
NA	TRBV28	NA	TRBJ2-5	TGTGCCAGCAGCCCGGGGGGCACCTGGGAGACCCAGTACTTC	CASSPGGTWETQYF
few	TRBV7-2	NA	TRBJ1-3	TGTGCCAGCAGCTTAGCGGAGGTCAGGTCTGGAAACACCATATATTTT	CASSLAEVRSGNTIYF
NA	TRBV7-8	TRBD1	TRBJ2-5	TGTGCCAGCAGCTTGATTCCCGGGACAGGGGTCTCGAGGACCCAGTACTTC	CASSLIPGTGVSRTQYF
few	TRBV27	NA	TRBJ1-2	TGTGCCAGCCGGACGGACTACTATGGCTACACCTTC	CASRTDYYGYTF
few	TRBV18	NA	TRBJ1-2	TGTGCCAGCTCACCAATTCAGGGGAATGGCTACACCTTC	CASSPIQGNGYTF